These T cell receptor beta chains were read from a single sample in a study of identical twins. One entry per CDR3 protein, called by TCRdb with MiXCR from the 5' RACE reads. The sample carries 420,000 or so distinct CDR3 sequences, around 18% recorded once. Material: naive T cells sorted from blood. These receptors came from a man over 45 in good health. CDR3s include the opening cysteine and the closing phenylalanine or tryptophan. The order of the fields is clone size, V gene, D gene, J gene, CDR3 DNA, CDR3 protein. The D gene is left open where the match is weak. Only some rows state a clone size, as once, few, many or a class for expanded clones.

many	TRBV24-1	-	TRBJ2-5	TGTGCCACCAGTGAAGTACAACAAGAGACCCAGTACTTC	CATSEVQQETQYF
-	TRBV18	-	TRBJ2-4	TGTGCCAGCTCCGCTCCCAGGGGTCGTAACATTCAGTACTTC	CASSAPRGRNIQYF
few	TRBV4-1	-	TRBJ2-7	TGCGCCAGCAGCCCCCAGCAGGCCCTATCTCAGGAGCAGTACTTC	CASSPQQALSQEQYF
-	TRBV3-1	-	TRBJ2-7	TGTGCCAGCAGCCAAGCGTACCGGGGGAAATCGCACGAGCAGTACTTC	CASSQAYRGKSHEQYF
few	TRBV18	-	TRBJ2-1	TGTGCCAGCTCACGGCAGGGGTCCCTACATGAGCAGTTCTTC	CASSRQGSLHEQFF
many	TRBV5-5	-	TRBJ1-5	TGTGCCAGCAGCTCGAGTCCCCTCCCAGGGCAGCCCCAGCATTTT	CASSSSPLPGQPQHF
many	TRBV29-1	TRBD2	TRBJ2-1	TGCAGCGTCCGACTAGCGGGGTACAATGAGCAGTTCTTC	CSVRLAGYNEQFF
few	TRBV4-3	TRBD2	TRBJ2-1	TGCGCCAGCAGCCAAGGGCTAGCGGGAGTCTATGAGCAGTTCTTC	CASSQGLAGVYEQFF
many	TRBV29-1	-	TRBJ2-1	TGCAGCGTTGGACAGGACAATGAGCAGTTCTTC	CSVGQDNEQFF
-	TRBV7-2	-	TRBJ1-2	TGTGCCAGCAGCCCGGGTCTTGGGGGACTCGACTATGGCTACAACTTC	CASSPGLGGLDYGYNF
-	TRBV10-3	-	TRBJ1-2	TGTGCCATCAGTGCCGACCGCTTGTTTAACTATGGCTACACCTTC	CAISADRLFNYGYTF
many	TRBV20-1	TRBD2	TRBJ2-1	TGCAGTGCTAGGGGACTAGCGCCACTCAATGAGCAGTTCTTC	CSARGLAPLNEQFF
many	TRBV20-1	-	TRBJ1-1	TGCAGTGCTCGAGTGACTGGACTGAAGAACACTGAAGCTTTCTTT	CSARVTGLKNTEAFF
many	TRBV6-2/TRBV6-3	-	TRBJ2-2	TGTGCCAGCAGTTACCTTCTAGGGGACACCGGGGAGCTGTTTTTT	CASSYLLGDTGELFF
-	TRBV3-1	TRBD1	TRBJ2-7	TGTGCCAGCAGACCCGGGACAGGGGAACCCTACGAGCAGTACTTC	CASRPGTGEPYEQYF
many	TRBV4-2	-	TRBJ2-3	TGTGCCAGCAGCCAAGATCTGGGGAGCGTACCTAGCACAGATACGCAGTATTTT	CASSQDLGSVPSTDTQYF
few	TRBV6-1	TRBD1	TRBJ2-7	TGTGCCACTCAGCCCGGGACAGGGTACTACGAGCAGTACTTC	CATQPGTGYYEQYF
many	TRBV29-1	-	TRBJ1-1	TGCAGCGTACGTGCCTTGAACACTGAAGCTTTCTTT	CSVRALNTEAFF
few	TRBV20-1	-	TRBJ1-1	TGCAGTGCTAGTCGGGAAGGACTGCCGAACACTGAAGCTTTCTTT	CSASREGLPNTEAFF
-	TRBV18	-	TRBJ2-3	TGTGCCAGCTCACCCCTTCCTTTCGGAACTAGCACAGATACGCAGTATTTT	CASSPLPFGTSTDTQYF
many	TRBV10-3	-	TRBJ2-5	TGTGCCATCATCATCTCGGGGTCCCACACGAGTCCAGAGACCCAGTACTTC	CAIIISGSHTSPETQYF
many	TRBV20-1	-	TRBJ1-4	TGCAGTGCTAGGCAGTTTAATGAAAAACTGTTTTTT	CSARQFNEKLFF
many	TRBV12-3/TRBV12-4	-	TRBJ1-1	TGTGCCAGCAGGAAGGATTACAAGTTAGCTTTCTTT	CASRKDYKLAFF
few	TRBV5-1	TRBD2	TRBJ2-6	TGCGCCAGCAGCTTGGGACTAGCGATCTCTGGGGCCAACGTCCTGACTTTC	CASSLGLAISGANVLTF
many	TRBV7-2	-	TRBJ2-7	TGTGCCAGCAGCTTAGGACCCGTGACTAGTGGGTTCTACGAGCAGTACTTC	CASSLGPVTSGFYEQYF